A single sample is the source of the 15 T cell receptor beta chains below, sequenced in a study of blood T cell repertoires in COVID-19. Generated by immunoSEQ multiplex PCR, the TCRdb table keeps only in-frame clones and is missing some. This sample has a few hundred thousand clones, with approximately 87% found just once. The sample taken for sequencing was peripheral blood. These TCRs come from a woman aged 45-65 years with acute or convalescent COVID-19.

The chain carries TRBV6-5 and TRBJ2-6; TRBD1 matches at 7 bases. V dropped 7 bases and J dropped 0; count of bases not matched to a gene: 3. The CDR3 runs 15 residues. Germline lookup yields CDR1 MNHEY and CDR2 SVGAGI. The CDR3 loop reads CASTDRVSGANVLTF. CDR3 coding DNA: TGTGCCAGCACCGACAGGGTCTCTGGGGCCAACGTCCTGACTTTC.

CDR3 in amino acids: CASSIVAEKLFF. CDR3 in DNA: TGTGCCAGTAGTATAGTGGCCGAAAAACTGTTTTTT. The chain is built from TRBV19 and TRBJ1-4; D call uncertain. V was shortened by 1 base and J by 8 bases, with 5 bases between the two germline ends. Looked up from germline, CDR1 is LNHDA and CDR2 is SQIVND (reference sequence). This CDR3 comprises 12 residues. Supplemented by reference TRBV19 and TRBJ1-4, the full variable domain reads DGGITQSPKYLFRKEGQNVTLSCEQNLNHDAMYWYRQDPGQGLRLIYYSQIVNDFQKGDIAEGYSVSREKKESFPLTVTSAQKNPTAFYLCASSIVAEKLFFGSGTQLSVL.

This chain links TRBV5-1 with TRBJ2-7; 11 nucleotides match TRBD2. The CDR3 has 15 residues. The V gene's germline CDR1 is SGHRS and CDR2 YFSETQ. V lost 4 bases to trimming and J lost 2 bases; unmatched junction nucleotides: 5. The CDR3 DNA sequence: TGCGCCAGCAGCGAGGGGACTAGCGGACCCTACGAGCAGTACTTC. It is translated as CASSEGTSGPYEQYF. The complete variable domain, with remaining parts taken from reference TRBV5-1 and TRBJ2-7, reads KAGVTQTPRYLIKTRGQQVTLSCSPISGHRSVSWYQQTPGQGLQFLFEYFSETQRNKGNFPGRFSGRQFSNSRSEMNVSTLELGDSALYLCASSEGTSGPYEQYFGPGTRLTVT.

This clone is a singleton in its sample. The rearrangement links TRBV30 to TRBJ2-7; D is unclear. Trimming cost V 5 bases and J 3 bases, with 8 bases left between them. Germline CDR1 is GTSNPN and CDR2 is SVGIG (reference sequence). There are 11 residues in the CDR3. Here the CDR3 reads CAWQKFYEQYF. DNA of the CDR3: TGTGCCTGGCAGAAATTCTACGAGCAGTACTTC. Using reference TRBV30 and TRBJ2-7 for the parts outside the CDR3, the full variable domain is SQTIHQWPATLVQPVGSPLSLECTVEGTSNPNLYWYRQAAGRGLQLLFYSVGIGQISSEVPQNLSASRPQDRQFILSSKKLLLSDSGFYLCAWQKFYEQYFGPGTRLTVT.

Written as DNA, the CDR3 is TGTGCCAGCAGTGATACACTCCAGGGGACCCAGTACTTC. The encoded protein is CASSDTLQGTQYF. V gene TRBV6-1 combines with J gene TRBJ2-5; a weak D match, TRBD1 (5 bases). The germline V and J ends were trimmed by 3 bases and 7 bases, with 12 bases remaining between them. The length of the CDR3 is 13 residues. Per germline, CDR1 MNHNS and CDR2 SASEGT.

This chain links TRBV19 with TRBJ2-5, with 15 bases fitting TRBD2. The germline CDR1 and CDR2 sequences are LNHDA and SQIVND (reference sequence). The V and J ends lost 6 bases and 5 bases, in that order; junction bases with no gene match: 1. This CDR3 is built from 14 residues. CDR3 in DNA: TGTGCCAGTAGCGGGACTAGCGGGGGGGAGACCCAGTACTTC. Its protein is CASSGTSGGETQYF.

This clone was observed once. V usage is TRBV27 and J usage is TRBJ2-3; no reliable D call. With 4 bases removed from V and 0 bases from J, the gap between germline ends came to 5 bases. The CDR3 is 13 residues long. Germline values: CDR1 MNHEY, CDR2 SMNVEV (reference sequence). The CDR3, as DNA: TGTGCCAGCAGTTCGTTCAGCACAGATACGCAGTATTTT. Translating gives CASSSFSTDTQYF.

CDR3 sequence reads: CAISPAGGPVNEQFF. The CDR3 region has the DNA TGTGCCATCAGCCCAGCGGGAGGGCCGGTAAATGAGCAGTTCTTC. The genes are TRBV10-3 and TRBJ2-1; TRBD2 matches at 10 bases. Germline V gives CDR1 ENHRY, CDR2 SYGVKD. CDR3 size: 15 residues. The V and J ends lost 6 bases and 7 bases, in that order; junction bases with no gene match: 9.

The chain carries TRBV19 and TRBJ2-3; TRBD2 matches at 9 bases. Losses at the gene ends were 8 bases for V and 7 bases for J; bases not matched to a gene: 13. In germline, CDR1 is LNHDA, CDR2 SQIVND (reference sequence). The length of the CDR3 is 15 residues. CDR3 DNA: TGTGCCAGTGGGTCTAGCGGGAAAGGGGGGAATACGCAGTATTTT. It encodes CASGSSGKGGNTQYF.

This clone showed up just once. This chain uses TRBV6-5 with TRBJ1-1; D gene uncertain. The CDR3 extends over 15 amino acids. Germline loops: CDR1 MNHEY, CDR2 SVGAGI. V lost 0 bases and J lost 1, with 9 bases in between. The CDR3: CASSYSESKNTEAFF. CDR3 sequence (DNA): TGTGCCAGCAGTTACTCGGAGTCTAAGAACACTGAAGCTTTCTTT.

This clone came up once. The J gene is TRBJ2-7, the V gene TRBV19; D is unresolved. Deletions cut 1 base from V and 5 bases from J, with 9 bases between. The CDR3 loop spans 13 amino acids. Looked up from germline, CDR1 is LNHDA and CDR2 is SQIVND (reference sequence). CDR3 protein: CASSIGLPDEQYF. The CDR3 DNA reads as TGTGCCAGTAGTATAGGTCTCCCGGACGAGCAGTACTTC.

The chain links TRBV6-2 or TRBV6-3 to TRBJ1-4, with 10 bases fitting TRBD1. The germline V gene has CDR1 MNHEY and CDR2 SVGEGT. This CDR3 comprises 14 residues. The trim removed 4 bases at V and 10 bases at J, leaving 6 bases unmatched. The CDR3 spells CASSSGQGDGKLFF. For the CDR3, the DNA is TGTGCCAGCAGTTCCGGACAGGGGGATGGAAAACTGTTTTTT.

CDR3 DNA: TGCGCCAGCAGCCAAGAACCGAACAGGGGCGATAGCAATCAGCCCCAGCATTTT. Its protein is CASSQEPNRGDSNQPQHF. The V and J genes are TRBV4-1 and TRBJ1-5; 7 bases agree with TRBD1. Germline CDR1 is MGHRA and CDR2 is YSYEKL. V dropped 0 bases and J dropped 0; count of bases not matched to a gene: 8. The CDR3 runs to 18 residues.

The CDR3 coding sequence is TGTGCCAGCAGCCCGGGACAGATCAATCAGCCCCAGCATTTT. This sequence encodes CASSPGQINQPQHF. This chain uses TRBV3-1 (or the pseudogene TRBV3-2) with TRBJ1-5; TRBD1 matches 7 bases. This CDR3 is built from 14 residues. J was trimmed by 3 bases and V by 4 bases; bases with no gene match: 3. Germline V CDR1 and CDR2: LGHDT, YNNKEL (reference sequence).

V and J are TRBV11-2 and TRBJ2-5; 8 bases are shared with TRBD2. Unmatched junction bases numbered 18, after V lost 5 bases and J lost 10 bases. CDR1 and CDR2 from the germline V gene are SGHAT and FQNNGV. This CDR3 spans 16 amino acids. In nucleotides, the CDR3 is TGTGCCAGCAGCCCCCTGTCGGGGGGGGCAAGATGGGGCCAGTACTTC. It yields the protein CASSPLSGGARWGQYF. The entire variable domain, with the rest obtained from reference TRBV11-2 and TRBJ2-5, is as follows: EAGVAQSPRYKIIEKRQSVAFWCNPISGHATLYWYQQILGQGPKLLIQFQNNGVVDDSQLPKDRFSAERLKGVDSTLKIQPAKLEDSAVYLCASSPLSGGARWGQYFGPGTRLLVL.